This T cell receptor beta chain was observed in a study of early T cells in non-severe SARS-CoV-2 infection. Across the study: The chains were unpaired, and the sequenced material was bulk RNA from unsorted whole blood.

For this clonotype: Its matching antigen is unknown.

Unique molecular identifier tags were affixed to discrete cDNA molecules. TCRdb used MiXCR to reprocess the 5' RACE reads, holding one entry per CDR3 protein. The table includes over 90,000 distinct CDR3 sequences, approximately 14% detected once. The germline V gene encodes CDR1 MNHNS and CDR2 SASEGT. The CDR3 extends over 14 amino acids. Trimming took off 6 bases at V and 0 bases at J, with 12 bases between the two ends. Overall study results and limits: Matches to VDJdb favored anti-spike CD8 responses and missed private and CD4 specificities.

The rearrangement uses TRBV6-1 and TRBJ2-7; D might be TRBD1 (6 bases). This sequence was found in an adult who was a healthcare worker with PCR-confirmed SARS-CoV-2 infection or an uninfected control (not recorded which). The sample taken for sequencing was whole blood. This chain's CDR3 is CASSDDRHSYEQYF. The DNA for the CDR3 is TGTGCCAGCAGCGACGACAGGCACTCCTACGAGCAGTACTTC.